These T cell receptor beta chains were read from a single sample in a study of blood T cells in healthy people across ages. TCRdb re-called the 5' RACE reads with MiXCR, one entry per CDR3 protein. The sample consists of under 2 million distinct CDR3 sequences, approximately 32% of them appearing once. The sequencing input was blood. These receptors were obtained from a woman in her twenties or thirties in good health. The CDR3 runs from the conserved cysteine through the conserved F or W. The D gene is left open where the match is weak. Clone size appears in some rows only: once, few, many, or a class for an expanded clone.

>NA|TRBJ1-6|NA|TRBV21-1
TGTGCCAGCATCCGGGCCCTGGGTGGTTCCTATAATTCACCCCTCCACTTT
CASIRALGGSYNSPLHF
>TRBD2|TRBJ2-6|NA|TRBV7-9
TGTGCCAGCAGCTTAGGACTAGCGGGGGCCCACAACGTCCTGACTTTC
CASSLGLAGAHNVLTF
>TRBD2|TRBJ2-1|NA|TRBV7-6
TGTGCCAGCAGCTTTAGCGGGGGGCCTCAGTTCTTC
CASSFSGGPQFF
>NA|TRBJ2-1|NA|TRBV20-1
TGCAGTGCTAGAGGGGGGCGAGGAGGGAGGGCCACTCCGGGGACCAATGAGCGGTTCTTC
CSARGGRGGRATPGTNERFF
>NA|TRBJ2-7|few|TRBV20-1
TGCAGTGCTAGAGAGGGACTTACCTACGAGCAGTACTTC
CSAREGLTYEQYF
>NA|TRBJ1-5|NA|TRBV6-1
TGTGCCAGCAGTCTTCGGCGAAGGGCTGTTCTCAATCAGCCCCAGCATTTT
CASSLRRRAVLNQPQHF
>NA|TRBJ2-7|NA|TRBV20-1
TGCAGTGCAGGCCCTAGGGCGACCTACGAGCAGTACTTC
CSAGPRATYEQYF
>TRBD1|TRBJ1-1|few|TRBV4-2
TGTGCCAGCAGCCCAGTGGGGACAGGGGGTGGGACTGAAGCTTTCTTT
CASSPVGTGGGTEAFF
>TRBD2|TRBJ2-3|NA|TRBV10-3
TGTGCCACCCGACTAGCGGGCCGCACAGATACGCAGTATTTT
CATRLAGRTDTQYF
>NA|TRBJ2-7|few|TRBV20-1
TGCAGTGCTAGCGCCCCCGGGACCTACGAGCAGTACTTC
CSASAPGTYEQYF
>NA|TRBJ1-4|few|TRBV3-1
TGTGCCAGCAGCCAAGAGCGGGACGGGATTAATGAAAAACTGTTTTTT
CASSQERDGINEKLFF
>NA|TRBJ2-3|NA|TRBV7-9
TGTGCCAGCAGCCGGAGAAGCGGGAGCACAGATACGCAGTATTTT
CASSRRSGSTDTQYF
>NA|TRBJ1-5|few|TRBV7-3
TGTGCCAGCAGCTTAACTACCGGGGAAGAGTGCAATCAGCCCCAGCATTTT
CASSLTTGEECNQPQHF
>NA|TRBJ2-7|few|TRBV6-5
TGTGCCAGCAGTTCCAAGCAGACTACTCTCTCCTACGAGCAGTACTTC
CASSSKQTTLSYEQYF
>NA|TRBJ2-1|few|TRBV15
TGTGCCACCAGCAGAGATCTGCCTAGCGCAAATGAGCAGTTCTTC
CATSRDLPSANEQFF
>NA|TRBJ2-5|NA|TRBV6-2/TRBV6-3
TGTGCCAGCAGTTACCCCTATCGCTTGTACCAAGAGACCCAGTACTTC
CASSYPYRLYQETQYF
>NA|TRBJ2-7|NA|TRBV20-1
TGCAGTGCTCAGGACAGCCTAACCTACGAGCAGTACTTC
CSAQDSLTYEQYF
>TRBD1|TRBJ1-4|NA|TRBV2
TGTGCCAGCAGGGCACAGGGGGCCCATAATGAAAAACCGTTTTTT
CASRAQGAHNEKPFF
>TRBD1|TRBJ2-3|NA|TRBV27
TGTGCCAGCAGTCCCGGGACAGGGGCCACAGGTACGCAGTATTTT
CASSPGTGATGTQYF
>NA|TRBJ2-1|NA|TRBV14
TGTGCCAGCAGCCACCGAGGGGTTACTCCAGCCAGGGCTGAGCAGTTCTTC
CASSHRGVTPARAEQFF
>NA|TRBJ1-5|NA|TRBV4-1
TGCGCCAGCAGCCAAGAGAGTAACGGCAATCAGCCCCAGCATTTT
CASSQESNGNQPQHF
>NA|TRBJ2-3|few|TRBV5-1
TGCGCCAGCAGCTTGGGAGTTAGTAAAAGCACAGATACGCAGTATTTT
CASSLGVSKSTDTQYF
>NA|TRBJ1-2|few|TRBV6-5
TGTGCCAGCACGCGGGGGCCTAACTATGGCTACACCTTC
CASTRGPNYGYTF
>TRBD2|TRBJ2-1|NA|TRBV3-1
TGTGCCAGCAGCCAAGATTTGAGCGGGGAATACAATGAGCAGTTCTTC
CASSQDLSGEYNEQFF
>NA|TRBJ2-7|few|TRBV29-1
TGCAGCGTTGAAGTTGGATGGGGGCGGAGCTCCTACGAGCAGTACTTC
CSVEVGWGRSSYEQYF
>NA|TRBJ2-7|NA|TRBV21-1
TGTGCCAGCAGCCTACGGACCGAGCGGAACTCCGAGCAGTACTTC
CASSLRTERNSEQYF
>NA|TRBJ1-1|once|TRBV6-1
TGTGCCAGCAGTGAAGAAGGGGACACTGAAGCTTTCTTT
CASSEEGDTEAFF
>NA|TRBJ2-6|few|TRBV18
TGTGCCAGCTCACCAACGGTGTTGACGGAACCCTCTGGGGCCAACGTCCTGACTTTC
CASSPTVLTEPSGANVLTF
>NA|TRBJ1-1|NA|TRBV5-1
TGTGCCAGCAGTCTCGACGGCTCGAACACTGAAGCTTTCTTT
CASSLDGSNTEAFF
>NA|TRBJ1-4|NA|TRBV6-1
TGTGCCAGCAGTGAAGTCGGGGGTGCAACTAATGAAAAACTGTTTTTT
CASSEVGGATNEKLFF
>NA|TRBJ2-1|few|TRBV4-1
TGCGCCAGCAGCCAAGTGGGTCACCTTGAGCAGTTCTTC
CASSQVGHLEQFF